Each of the 26 T cell receptor beta chains below was sequenced from the same sample in a study of CD8 T cells in Susac syndrome. Random hexamers were used to reverse transcribe about 0.5 to 1 ug of RNA. In TCRdb, the immunoSEQ multiplex PCR reads were re-called with MiXCR into one record per CDR3 protein. In the table there are 250,000 to 350,000 distinct CDR3 sequences, around 83% of which are singletons. Sequenced sample: CD8+ T cells from PBMCs. Receptor source: a human donor with multiple sclerosis.

This chain links TRBV19 with TRBJ1-1; TRBD1 matches at 8 bases. The germline CDR1 and CDR2 sequences are LNHDA and SQIVND (reference sequence). Unmatched junction bases numbered 8, after V lost 7 bases and J lost 1 base. The CDR3 consists of 15 residues. The DNA of the CDR3 is TGTGCCAGTAATGGACGGACAGGGTCGAACACTGAAGCTTTCTTT. Protein sequence: CASNGRTGSNTEAFF.

The chain is built from TRBV28 and TRBJ2-7; D might be TRBD2 (6 bases). Between the trimmed V and J ends, which lost 11 bases and 2 bases, there was a span of 16 bases. The germline V gene encodes CDR1 MDHEN and CDR2 SYDVKM. The CDR3 loop spans 13 amino acids. CDR3 in DNA: TGTGCCGGCACCTGGGGGGAGGCCTACGAGCAGTACTTC. This translates into CAGTWGEAYEQYF.

Worth noting for this clonotype: At one of its ends the junction is not consistent with the germline gene, which may arise from a read error. This rearrangement joins TRBV6-5 to TRBJ2-3, with TRBD2 identical over 8 bases. Looked up from germline, CDR1 is MNHEY and CDR2 is SVGAGI. This CDR3 is built from 15 residues. The CDR3 bases are TGTGCCAGCAGTTACTTGGGACTAGACACAGACACGCAGTATTTT. It specifies CASSYLGLDTDTQYF.

The gene calls are TRBV6-5 and TRBJ2-7, with D possibly being TRBD1 or TRBD2 (6 bases each). The germline V and J ends were trimmed by 2 bases and 7 bases, with 15 bases remaining between them. The CDR3 totals 14 residues. Germline V gene sequence: CDR1 MNHEY, CDR2 SVGAGI. CDR3 coding DNA: TGTGCCAGCAGTTACGAAGGTGGGGGGCAGGAGCAGTACTTC. Translation gives CASSYEGGGQEQYF.

The CDR3 DNA follows: TGTGCCAGTAGTATGATGGCCGGGAGTGGCAATGAGCAGTTCTTC. Protein: CASSMMAGSGNEQFF. The chain uses TRBV19 and TRBJ2-1; a weak D match, TRBD2 (6 bases). The CDR3 contains 15 residues. Germline CDR1 LNHDA, CDR2 SQIVND (reference sequence). V lost 3 bases to trimming and J lost 6 bases, with 15 bases between them. The full variable domain, with the rest looked up from reference TRBV19 and TRBJ2-1, is DGGITQSPKYLFRKEGQNVTLSCEQNLNHDAMYWYRQDPGQGLRLIYYSQIVNDFQKGDIAEGYSVSREKKESFPLTVTSAQKNPTAFYLCASSMMAGSGNEQFFGPGTRLTVL.

The chain carries TRBV2 and TRBJ2-5; 10 nucleotides match TRBD1. V trimming: 5 bases; J trimming: 3 bases; junction bases outside the gene matches: 9. The CDR3 covers 16 residues. Germline assignment: CDR1 SNHLY and CDR2 FYNNEI. The CDR3 bases are TGTGCCAGCAGTCCCCCCACCGGGACAGGGGAAGAGACCCAGTACTTC. Translation: CASSPPTGTGEETQYF.

This chain connects TRBV9 to TRBJ2-5; 10 positions match TRBD2. V was clipped by 4 bases and J by 5 bases; unmatched bases: 11. CDR1 SGDLS and CDR2 YYNGEE come from the germline V gene. This CDR3 is 16 amino acids long. The CDR3 DNA sequence: TGTGCCAGCAGCCAGAAGCGGGAGGGCCTGTGGGAGACCCAGTACTTC. As protein: CASSQKREGLWETQYF.

This clonotype was seen more than once but under ten times. The rearrangement uses TRBV6-5 and TRBJ2-1, with TRBD2 matching 7 bases. The CDR3 is 15 residues long. Unmatched junction bases numbered 8, after V lost 1 base and J lost 8 bases. Germline CDR1 is MNHEY and CDR2 is SVGAGI. The DNA for the CDR3 is TGTGCCAGCAGTTACTGGGGGGAGGGCCGGGATGAGCAGTTCTTC. This encodes CASSYWGEGRDEQFF.

The chain recombines TRBV7-9 with TRBJ2-3, with D perhaps TRBD1 or TRBD2 (5 bases each). V was pared by 5 bases and J by 9 bases, with 15 bases between. The CDR3 sequence is 13 residues long. Germline CDR1 is SEHNR and CDR2 is FQNEAQ (reference sequence). The CDR3 DNA is TGTGCCAGCAGCCCCCCGACACGGGACACGCAGTATTTT. Its translation: CASSPPTRDTQYF.

The chain employs TRBV28 and TRBJ2-7; D not resolved. Germline CDR1 MDHEN, CDR2 SYDVKM. The CDR3 is made up of 11 amino acids. The ends were cut back, 1 base at V and 6 bases at J, with 4 bases in the middle. CDR3 in amino acids: CASSLFGEQYF. The CDR3 DNA sequence: TGTGCCAGCAGTTTATTTGGCGAGCAGTACTTC.

This clonotype occurred once. The chain is built from TRBV15 and TRBJ2-3, with 8 bases that match TRBD2. The J segment lost 4 bases and the V segment lost 2 bases, leaving 2 bases of the junction unmatched. The germline CDR1 and CDR2 sequences are LNHNV and YYDKDF (reference sequence). The CDR3 runs 14 residues. The DNA of the CDR3 is TGTGCCACCAGCAGAAGCGGGAGTTCAGATACGCAGTATTTT. This encodes CATSRSGSSDTQYF.

This chain joins TRBV19 and TRBJ2-7; perhaps TRBD2 as D (6 bases). The V end lost 3 bases, the J end lost 2 bases, and 11 bases lay between the germline ends. The CDR3 has 14 residues. Germline values: CDR1 LNHDA, CDR2 SQIVND (reference sequence). The CDR3 DNA follows: TGTGCCAGTAGTATTCTAGGCGGGACCTACGAGCAGTACTTC. It yields the protein CASSILGGTYEQYF.

The V gene is TRBV28, the J gene TRBJ2-2; D might be TRBD1 or TRBD2, each matching 9 bases. Germline values: CDR1 MDHEN, CDR2 SYDVKM. Trimming took off 3 bases at V and 7 bases at J, with 15 bases between the two ends. This CDR3 has 15 residues. CDR3 coding DNA: TGTGCCAGCAGTTTCCTAGCGGGACAGGGCGGGGAGCTGTTTTTT. It translates to CASSFLAGQGGELFF.

The V and J genes are TRBV6-2 or TRBV6-3 and TRBJ2-1; 10 bases agree with TRBD1. CDR1 and CDR2 from the germline V gene are MNHEY and SVGEGT. The V segment lost 6 bases and the J segment 4 bases; nucleotides outside the gene matches: 9. This CDR3 has 16 amino acids. The CDR3 nucleotides are TGTGCCAGCAGGCCCGAGGGGACAGGGGTTTACAATGAGCAGTTCTTC. As protein: CASRPEGTGVYNEQFF.

The chain couples TRBV7-3 to TRBJ2-1; 13 bases agree with TRBD2. The CDR3 is made up of 16 amino acids. Germline CDR1 is SGHTA and CDR2 is FQGTGA. Germline trimming cut 5 bases from V and 8 bases from J; bases unmatched to any gene: 9. In DNA form, the CDR3 reads TGTGCCAGCAGCCCGAAACTAGCGGGAGGGGTCGATGAGCAGTTCTTC. Translation gives CASSPKLAGGVDEQFF.

The V call is TRBV19, the J call TRBJ1-2; a possible D gene is TRBD1 (6 bases). The germline V gene has CDR1 LNHDA and CDR2 SQIVND (reference sequence). The V end lost 9 bases, the J end lost 7 bases, and 12 bases lay between the germline ends. This CDR3 has 11 residues. CDR3 region: CASLTGRGYTF. CDR3 nucleotide sequence: TGTGCCAGCCTCACAGGGCGTGGCTACACCTTC.

This clonotype was counted between two and nine times. V and J are TRBV6-2 or TRBV6-3 and TRBJ2-7; 9 positions match TRBD2. The CDR3 covers 15 residues. Germline assignment: CDR1 MNHEY and CDR2 SVGEGT. V was pared by 2 bases and J by 4 bases, with 6 bases of the junction left unmatched. CDR3 nucleotides: TGTGCCAGCAGTTACGAGGCGGGAGGGCCGTACGAGCAGTACTTC. Amino acid sequence: CASSYEAGGPYEQYF.

The chain carries TRBV28 and TRBJ2-2; D ambiguous. V lost 5 bases, J lost 1 base, and 5 bases lay in between. The CDR3 loop spans 13 amino acids. CDR1 and CDR2 (germline): MDHEN, SYDVKM. Written as DNA, the CDR3 is TGTGCCAGCAGTCATGGGAACACCGGGGAGCTGTTTTTT. It yields the protein CASSHGNTGELFF. Variable domain in full (rest from reference TRBV28 and TRBJ2-2): DVKVTQSSRYLVKRTGEKVFLECVQDMDHENMFWYRQDPGLGLRLIYFSYDVKMKEKGDIPEGYSVSREKKERFSLILESASTNQTSMYLCASSHGNTGELFFGEGSRLTVL.

J is TRBJ1-5 and V is TRBV7-9; D not resolved. V lost 6 bases and J 7 bases, leaving 13 bases between the germline ends. Germline CDR1 and CDR2: SEHNR and FQNEAQ (reference sequence). The CDR3 consists of 13 residues. The CDR3 nucleotides read TGTGCCAGCAGTCCTGATGTCCGGCAGCCCCAGCATTTT. Its translation is CASSPDVRQPQHF. The full variable domain, with the rest looked up from reference TRBV7-9 and TRBJ1-5, is DTGVSQNPRHKITKRGQNVTFRCDPISEHNRLYWYRQTLGQGPEFLTYFQNEAQLEKSRLLSDRFSAERPKGSFSTLEIQRTEQGDSAMYLCASSPDVRQPQHFGDGTRLSIL.

This chain uses TRBV28 with TRBJ2-1, with D hard to call. The CDR3 has 12 residues. V lost 4 bases, J lost 8 bases, and 9 bases lay in between. Per the germline V gene, CDR1 is MDHEN and CDR2 is SYDVKM. CDR3 in DNA: TGTGCCAGCAGTTCCCTGCGGCATGAGCAGTTCTTC. This sequence encodes CASSSLRHEQFF.

A single count supports this clonotype. The chain has TRBV27 and TRBJ1-5, with D unclear. The CDR3 is made up of 16 amino acids. Trimming removed 6 bases from V and 7 bases from J, with 22 bases in between. Germline CDR1 is MNHEY and CDR2 is SMNVEV (reference sequence). Here the CDR3 DNA reads TGTGCCAGCAGAGCCACCGTGACTGGGTACGGGCAGCCCCAGCATTTT. Its protein product is CASRATVTGYGQPQHF.

The chain joins TRBV18 to TRBJ1-4; unclear D gene. The germline gives CDR1 KGHSH, CDR2 LQKENI. The CDR3 totals 16 residues. The V end was cut by 1 base, the J end by 0 bases, with 9 bases between. The CDR3 DNA reads TGTGCCAGCTCACCACGGGGAATTTCAACTAATGAAAAACTGTTTTTT. It encodes CASSPRGISTNEKLFF.

V usage is TRBV9 and J usage is TRBJ1-1, with D perhaps TRBD1 (6 bases). The germline CDR1 and CDR2 sequences are SGDLS and YYNGEE. The CDR3 is 16 amino acids. The V end was cut by 3 bases, the J end by 0 bases, with 15 bases between. The CDR3 sequence: CASSEGWTAMNTEAFF. CDR3 nucleotides: TGTGCCAGCAGCGAAGGGTGGACAGCTATGAACACTGAAGCTTTCTTT.

This rearrangement joins TRBV28 to TRBJ2-7; D ambiguous. V lost 0 bases, J lost 0 bases, and 6 bases lay in between. The germline V gene encodes CDR1 MDHEN and CDR2 SYDVKM. The CDR3 runs 14 residues. CDR3 amino acids: CASSLWGNSYEQYF. The DNA for the CDR3 is TGTGCCAGCAGTTTATGGGGGAACTCCTACGAGCAGTACTTC.

This clonotype appeared a single time. The chain uses TRBV27 and TRBJ2-1; 11 bases agree with TRBD2. Germline CDR1 and CDR2: MNHEY and SMNVEV (reference sequence). The junction had 8 bases not matched to a gene; V was cut back by 1 base and J by 9 bases. This CDR3 has 16 residues. The CDR3 nucleotides are TGTGCCAGCAGTTTATTATTAGCGGGAGGGCCGGTTGAGCAGTTCTTC. Translated, it gives CASSLLLAGGPVEQFF.

This clonotype was seen a handful of times. The chain couples TRBV27 to TRBJ2-7; possibly TRBD1 or TRBD2 for D (6 bases each). This CDR3 is 14 amino acids long. Trimming shortened V by 1 base and J by 5 bases, and 12 bases separated the two germline ends. The germline V gene has CDR1 MNHEY and CDR2 SMNVEV (reference sequence). For the CDR3, the DNA is TGTGCCAGCAGTTTATACCGGGGGCGGAACGAGCAGTACTTC. Translation gives CASSLYRGRNEQYF.